This TCR beta chain was identified in a study of shared clonotypes between healthy human individuals. V shed 1 base and J shed 5 bases, with 23 bases lying between them. Germline loops: CDR1 SGHRS, CDR2 YFSETQ. The CDR3 spans 18 residues. Each PCR replicate from the sorted subsets contained about 200 ng DNA, which is about 30,000 T cell genomes. Sequencing was performed with immunoSEQ multiplex PCR; in TCRdb, only in-frame clones are kept and a portion is missing. Among around 1,000,000 clones, 70% to 80% were seen once, and the ten largest hold roughly 0.9%. The sample consisted of memory CD4+ T cells from PBMCs. Subset given: CD45RA-negative fraction. The chain couples TRBV5-1 to TRBJ2-3, with D hard to call. This TCR derives from a man younger than 35 in good health. Some clones in this sample may be carry-over from other donors' samples. CDR3 region: CASSLYPPRNGPEDTQYF. CDR3 nucleotides: TGCGCCAGCAGCTTGTACCCCCCCAGGAACGGTCCCGAAGATACGCAGTATTTT.